This T cell receptor (beta chain) emerged from a study of blood T cells in healthy people across ages. Per individual sample, total RNA of at least 6 micrograms was extracted. V dropped 5 bases and J dropped 3 bases, with 10 bases sitting between them. Germline CDR1 and CDR2: SGHTA and FQGNSA. The CDR3 spans 13 residues. The table lists this clonotype with a few counts. What it binds is unknown. A second 7 to 11 cycle PCR used barcoded and J-beta primers. Each CDR3 protein is one row after TCRdb ran MiXCR on the 5' RACE reads. The sample shows hundreds of thousands of distinct CDR3 sequences, 48% of them seen only once. Study-level points and caveats: Donors of long life had a larger count of naive CD4+ cells and greater diversity than aged donors. Observed TCR beta diversity showed a strong correlation with the percentage of naive T cells as measured by flow cytometry. Shifts in expanded clonotypes may have been confounded by donor CMV status, which was unknown.

The sequencing input was blood. The V gene is TRBV7-2, the J gene TRBJ2-5, with a weak D call TRBD2 (5 bases). This sequence was found in a man aged 25-45 years in good health. Here the CDR3 DNA reads TGTGCCAGCAGCCCTACGAGGGAAGAGACCCAGTACTTC. Its protein product is CASSPTREETQYF.